This passage covers 2 T cell receptor beta chains from one sample sequenced in a study of tumor-infiltrating lymphocytes in primary liver carcinoma. Production of TCR beta cDNA used 500 ng total RNA together with a constant-region primer. Libraries of TCR beta came from three nested multiplex PCR rounds with slightly modified ARM-PCR. TRBV1-TRBV30 forward primers and a C-beta reverse primer were used in the first two PCR rounds, which each ran for around 10 cycles. TCRdb re-derived calls from the multiplex PCR reads in MiXCR, one entry per CDR3 protein. The sample shows about 100,000 distinct CDR3 sequences, 55% to 80% of them seen only once. Investigators took RNA and DNA out together from 20-30 mg of unsorted bulk tissue. The material sequenced was liver tumor tissue from sampling region 2. The subset here: tumor region T2, inferior pole. Every receptor here comes from a woman aged 55-69 years with primary liver carcinoma and hepatitis B virus infection.

The V call is TRBV4-1, the J call TRBJ2-5; D tentatively fits TRBD1 or TRBD2 (5 bases each). This CDR3 contains 13 residues. CDR1 and CDR2 from the germline V gene are MGHRA and YSYEKL. CDR3 in amino acids: CSNSFRTMGAQYF. CDR3 sequence (DNA): TGCTCCAACAGCTTCCGGACAATGGGGGCCCAGTACTTC.

This clonotype was seen at least ten times. The chain joins TRBV4-2 to TRBJ2-5; 11 bases are shared with TRBD2. The CDR3 consists of 17 residues. V shed 0 bases, J shed 5 bases, and the junction held 8 bases outside the gene matches. Germline loops: CDR1 LGHNA, CDR2 YNFKEQ. The CDR3 region is CASSQDTSGSAGETQYF. The DNA of the CDR3 is TGTGCCAGCAGCCAAGATACTAGCGGGAGTGCGGGGGAGACCCAGTACTTC.